Sequencing of this TCR beta chain was carried out in a study of identical twins. TCRdb reanalysed the 5' RACE reads using MiXCR and keeps one entry per CDR3 protein. This table holds a few hundred thousand distinct CDR3 sequences, 9.6% found once. This clonotype showed up just a few times. CDR1 is SNHLY and CDR2 is FYNNEI in the germline V gene. The CDR3 extends over 13 amino acids. V was cut by 5 bases and J by 3 bases, with 10 bases left in between. In addition, the sample was reused for a study of yellow fever vaccine responses in identical twins.

The sample comprised PBMCs. The chain has TRBV2 and TRBJ2-5, with D possibly being TRBD1 (5 bases). The origin of this receptor is a woman in her late teens or twenties in good health. As DNA, the CDR3 is TGTGCCAGCAGTTATAACAGGAAAGAGACCCAGTACTTC. Residues: CASSYNRKETQYF.